Sequencing of this T cell receptor (beta chain) was carried out in a study of blood T cell repertoires in COVID-19. This CDR3 is built from 17 residues. V lost 4 bases and J lost 4, with 23 bases in between. CDR1 is SGHNT and CDR2 is YYREEE in the germline V gene (reference sequence). TCRdb's table, derived via immunoSEQ multiplex PCR, lists solely in-frame clones and lacks some. The data show 150,000 to 180,000 clones, about 89% seen once. The chain couples TRBV5-4 to TRBJ1-1; D perhaps matches TRBD1 (5 bases). Sequencing input: peripheral blood. The sequence was collected from a man aged 45 to 65 with acute or convalescent COVID-19. CDR3 protein: CASSPTWTGGYGTEAFF. The CDR3 DNA reads as TGTGCCAGCAGCCCGACCTGGACGGGGGGTTATGGCACTGAAGCTTTCTTT.